This entry is about one TCR beta chain. Bulk TCR libraries used previously described methods and listed TCR primers. TCRdb analysed the PCR reads with MiXCR anew, one entry per CDR3 protein. The sample includes about 510,000 distinct CDR3 sequences, about 20% of them seen just once. The sample comes from a study of molecular identifiers for immune sequencing clone quantification. The CDR3 is 17 amino acids. V was trimmed by 1 base and J by 0 bases, leaving 13 bases between them. From germline, CDR1 is SGHAT and CDR2 FQNNGV. The V call is TRBV11-2, the J call TRBJ1-5; weak D call: TRBD1 (6 bases). This receptor was taken from a human donor in good health. Some libraries in this study had Jurkat cell RNA spiked in. Sequenced material: naive CD8+ T cells from blood, with Jurkat cell RNA spiked in. Subset given: FACS-sorted CD8+CD4-CCR7+CD45RA+ naive T cells. The CDR3 coding sequence is TGTGCCAGCAGCTTAGGTAACAGGGTATATAGCAATCAGCCCCAGCATTTT. Translated, it gives CASSLGNRVYSNQPQHF.